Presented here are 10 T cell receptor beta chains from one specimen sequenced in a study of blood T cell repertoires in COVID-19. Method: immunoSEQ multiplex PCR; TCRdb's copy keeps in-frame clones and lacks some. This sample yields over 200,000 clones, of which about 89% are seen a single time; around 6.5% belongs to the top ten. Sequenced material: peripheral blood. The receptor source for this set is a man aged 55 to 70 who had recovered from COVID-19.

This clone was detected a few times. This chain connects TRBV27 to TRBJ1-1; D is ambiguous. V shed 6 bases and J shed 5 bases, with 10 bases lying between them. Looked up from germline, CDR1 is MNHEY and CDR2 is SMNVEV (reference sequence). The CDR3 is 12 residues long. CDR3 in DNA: TGTGCCAGCAGCCCCGCGGGGACTGAAGCTTTCTTT. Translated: CASSPAGTEAFF.

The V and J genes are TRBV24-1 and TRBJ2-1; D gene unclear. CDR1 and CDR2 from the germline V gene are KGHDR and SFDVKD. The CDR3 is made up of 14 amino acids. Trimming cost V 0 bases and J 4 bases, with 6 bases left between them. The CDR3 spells CATSDLTVYNEQFF. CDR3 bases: TGTGCCACCAGTGATTTGACGGTGTACAATGAGCAGTTCTTC.

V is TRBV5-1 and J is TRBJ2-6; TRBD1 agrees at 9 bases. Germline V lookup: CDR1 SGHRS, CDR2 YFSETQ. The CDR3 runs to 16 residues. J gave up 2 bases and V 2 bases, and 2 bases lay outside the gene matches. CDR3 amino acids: CASSFTGGAGANVLTF. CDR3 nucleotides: TGCGCCAGCAGCTTTACAGGGGGCGCTGGGGCCAACGTCCTGACTTTC.

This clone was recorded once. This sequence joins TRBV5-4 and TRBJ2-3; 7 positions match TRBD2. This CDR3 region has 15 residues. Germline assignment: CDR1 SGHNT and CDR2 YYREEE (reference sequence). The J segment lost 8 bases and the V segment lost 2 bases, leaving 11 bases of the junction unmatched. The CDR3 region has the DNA TGTGCCAGCAGCTTATTAGAGGGAGGGCCTGGTACGCAGTATTTT. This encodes CASSLLEGGPGTQYF.

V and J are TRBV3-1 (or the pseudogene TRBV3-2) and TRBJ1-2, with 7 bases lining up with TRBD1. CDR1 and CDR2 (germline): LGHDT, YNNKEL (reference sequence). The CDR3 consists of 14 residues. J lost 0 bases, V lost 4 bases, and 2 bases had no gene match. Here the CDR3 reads CASSLGTANYGYTF. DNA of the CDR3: TGTGCCAGCAGCCTCGGGACAGCTAACTATGGCTACACCTTC.

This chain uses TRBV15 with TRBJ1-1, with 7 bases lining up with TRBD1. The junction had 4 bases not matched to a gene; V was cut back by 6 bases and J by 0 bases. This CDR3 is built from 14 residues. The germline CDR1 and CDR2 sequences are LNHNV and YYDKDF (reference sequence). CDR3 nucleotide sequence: TGTGCCACCAGTACGGACAGGTTGAACACTGAAGCTTTCTTT. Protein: CATSTDRLNTEAFF.

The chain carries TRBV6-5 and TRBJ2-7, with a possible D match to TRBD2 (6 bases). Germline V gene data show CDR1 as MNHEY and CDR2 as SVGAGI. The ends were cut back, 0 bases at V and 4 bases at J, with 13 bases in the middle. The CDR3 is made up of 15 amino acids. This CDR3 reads CASSYSDAGGYEQYF. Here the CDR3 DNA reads TGTGCCAGCAGTTACTCCGACGCAGGAGGGTACGAGCAGTACTTC.

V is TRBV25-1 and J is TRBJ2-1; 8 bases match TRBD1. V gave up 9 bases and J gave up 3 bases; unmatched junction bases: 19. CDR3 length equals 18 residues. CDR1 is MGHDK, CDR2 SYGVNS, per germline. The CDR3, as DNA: TGTGCCAGTCAGGGAGTATCCGAGACAGGGGCCCTCTACAATGAGCAGTTCTTC. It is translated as CASQGVSETGALYNEQFF. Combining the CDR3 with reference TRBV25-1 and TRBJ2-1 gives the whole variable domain EADIYQTPRYLVIGTGKKITLECSQTMGHDKMYWYQQDPGMELHLIHYSYGVNSTEKGDLSSESTVSRIRTEHFPLTLESARPSHTSQYLCASQGVSETGALYNEQFFGPGTRLTVL.

The CDR3 coding sequence is TGTGCCAGCAGCTTAGTCGCGACAGGAAACACCATATATTTT. As protein: CASSLVATGNTIYF. The chain is built from TRBV7-8 and TRBJ1-3; D is uncertain. The germline V gene encodes CDR1 SGHVS and CDR2 FQNEAQ. The CDR3 has 14 residues. With 1 base removed from V and 4 bases from J, the gap between germline ends came to 8 bases. Full variable domain (missing parts from reference TRBV7-8 and TRBJ1-3): GAGVSQSPRYKVAKRGQDVALRCDPISGHVSLFWYQQALGQGPEFLTYFQNEAQLDKSGLPSDRFFAERPEGSVSTLKIQRTQQEDSAVYLCASSLVATGNTIYFGEGSWLTVV.

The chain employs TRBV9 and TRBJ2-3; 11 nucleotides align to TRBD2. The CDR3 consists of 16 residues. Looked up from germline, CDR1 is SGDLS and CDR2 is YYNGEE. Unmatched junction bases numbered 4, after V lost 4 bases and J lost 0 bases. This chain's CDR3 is CASSKGLADSTDTQYF. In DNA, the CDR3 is TGTGCCAGCAGCAAGGGACTAGCGGATAGCACAGATACGCAGTATTTT.